This entry lists 6 T cell receptor beta chains sequenced from one sample in a study of neurological immune-mediated disorders (dated by TCRdb to about 2019). The method was 5' RACE. The sample was run on an Illumina HiSeq 2500. Using fastp at Q25 and MiXCR, TCRdb reprocessed the public reads and kept productive beta chains. Entries that share a CDR3 protein sequence are merged under the most common genes and DNA. Recorded for this sample are fewer than 45,000 distinct CDR3 sequences; about 6% of them occurred a single time. The top ten hold about 0.5% of the sample. The sequenced sample consisted of CD4+ T cells from blood. All receptors come from a woman between 40 and 55 years old in good health.

The chain couples TRBV5-4 to TRBJ2-2; D remains unclear. The V and J ends lost 4 bases and 1 base respectively, with 8 bases between them. The germline gives CDR1 SGHNT, CDR2 YYREEE (reference sequence). This CDR3 is 14 amino acids long. The CDR3 coding sequence is TGTGCCAGCAGCGCGACACAGAACACCGGGGAGCTGTTTTTT. Translated: CASSATQNTGELFF.

The CDR3 DNA follows: TGTGCCAGCAGCCAAGTTTTAGGGGTGAACACCGGGGAGCTGTTTTTT. This translates into CASSQVLGVNTGELFF. V and J are TRBV3-1 and TRBJ2-2, with D perhaps matching TRBD1 (5 bases). Per the germline V gene, CDR1 is LGHDT and CDR2 is YNNKEL (reference sequence). The CDR3 sequence is 16 residues long. The V and J ends lost 1 base and 1 base respectively, with 10 bases between them.

At least ten counts were recorded for this clonotype. This chain joins TRBV7-2 and TRBJ2-2; 7 nucleotides line up with TRBD1. The junction had 5 bases not matched to a gene; V was cut back by 1 base and J by 3 bases. Germline loops: CDR1 SGHTA, CDR2 FQGNSA. CDR3 length equals 16 residues. CDR3 bases: TGTGCCAGCAGCTTAGTTTCAGGGGGAGACACCGGGGAGCTGTTTTTT. It encodes CASSLVSGGDTGELFF.

This clonotype was counted at least ten times. The rearrangement joins TRBV12-5 to TRBJ2-1, with TRBD2 matching over 12 bases. V shed 7 bases, J shed 6 bases, and the junction held 7 bases outside the gene matches. The length of the CDR3 is 15 residues. Germline CDR1 LGHNT, CDR2 FRNRAP. The CDR3 nucleotides are TGTGCTAGTGCAAGACTAGCGGGAGCCCTCAATGAGCAGTTCTTC. This codes for CASARLAGALNEQFF.

This clonotype has ten or more counts. This chain joins TRBV7-9 and TRBJ2-7, with 7 bases aligning to TRBD1. The CDR3 totals 17 residues. Germline V gene sequence: CDR1 SEHNR, CDR2 FQNEAQ (reference sequence). Trimming took 2 bases from V and 2 from J; bases not matched to a gene: 12. The CDR3 is CASSLRIGRQGPYEQYF. The DNA for the CDR3 is TGTGCCAGCAGCTTAAGAATTGGAAGACAGGGTCCCTACGAGCAGTACTTC.

This clonotype was picked up many times. J is TRBJ2-5 and V is TRBV6-5, with a possible D match to TRBD1 (6 bases). Between the trimmed V and J ends, which lost 6 bases and 4 bases, there was a span of 18 bases. This CDR3 region has 15 residues. Germline V gene sequence: CDR1 MNHEY, CDR2 SVGAGI. The chain's CDR3 is CASRKAGAVRETQYF. The DNA for the CDR3 is TGTGCCAGCAGAAAAGCAGGGGCGGTAAGAGAGACCCAGTACTTC.